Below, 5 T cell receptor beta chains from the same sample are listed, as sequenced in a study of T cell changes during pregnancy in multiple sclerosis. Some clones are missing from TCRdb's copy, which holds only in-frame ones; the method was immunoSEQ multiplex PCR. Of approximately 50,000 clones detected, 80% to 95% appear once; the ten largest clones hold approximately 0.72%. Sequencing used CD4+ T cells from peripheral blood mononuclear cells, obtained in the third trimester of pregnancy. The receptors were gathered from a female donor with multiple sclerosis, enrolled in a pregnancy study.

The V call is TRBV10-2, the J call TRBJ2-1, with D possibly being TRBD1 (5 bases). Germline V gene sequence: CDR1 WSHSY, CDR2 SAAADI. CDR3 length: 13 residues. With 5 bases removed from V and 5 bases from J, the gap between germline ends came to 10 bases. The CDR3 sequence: CASSSRENNEQFF. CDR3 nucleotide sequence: TGCGCCAGCAGTTCCAGGGAAAACAATGAGCAGTTCTTC.

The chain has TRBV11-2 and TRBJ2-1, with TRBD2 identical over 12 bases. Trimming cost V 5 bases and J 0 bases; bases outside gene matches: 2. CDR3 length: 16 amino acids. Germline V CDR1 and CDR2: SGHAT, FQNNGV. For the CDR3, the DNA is TGTGCCAGCAGCCTACTAGCGGGAGGCTCCTACAATGAGCAGTTCTTC. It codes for CASSLLAGGSYNEQFF.

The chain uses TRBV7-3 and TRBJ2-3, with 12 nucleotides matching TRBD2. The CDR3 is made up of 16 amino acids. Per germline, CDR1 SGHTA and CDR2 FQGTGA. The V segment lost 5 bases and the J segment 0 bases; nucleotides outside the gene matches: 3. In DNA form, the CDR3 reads TGTGCCAGCAGCAGGGGGACTAGCGGGAGCACAGATACGCAGTATTTT. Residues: CASSRGTSGSTDTQYF. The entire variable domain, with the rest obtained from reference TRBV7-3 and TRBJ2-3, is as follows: GAGVSQTPSNKVTEKGKYVELRCDPISGHTALYWYRQSLGQGPEFLIYFQGTGAADDSGLPNDRFFAVRPEGSVSTLKIQRTERGDSAVYLCASSRGTSGSTDTQYFGPGTRLTVL.

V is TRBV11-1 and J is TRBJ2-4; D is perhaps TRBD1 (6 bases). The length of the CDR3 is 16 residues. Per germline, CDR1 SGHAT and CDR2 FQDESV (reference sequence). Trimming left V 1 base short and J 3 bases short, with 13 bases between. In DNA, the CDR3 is TGTGCCAGCAGCTTAGAACAGGGAAGGGGCAAAAACATTCAGTACTTC. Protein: CASSLEQGRGKNIQYF.

The CDR3 loop is CSVAALGAWGEQYF. The CDR3 nucleotides are TGCAGCGTTGCTGCCTTGGGGGCATGGGGCGAGCAGTACTTC. The V and J genes are TRBV29-1 and TRBJ2-7, with D perhaps TRBD1 (6 bases). The CDR3 totals 14 residues. V lost 4 bases, J lost 6 bases, and 19 bases lay in between. Germline CDR1 is SQVTM and CDR2 is ANQGSEA.